A single sample is the source of the 20 T cell receptor beta chains below, sequenced in a study of blood T cells in healthy people across ages. Then a second PCR, running roughly 7 to 11 cycles, was carried out with a sample-barcoded 5' primer and a J-beta primer mix. One entry per CDR3 protein results from TCRdb running MiXCR on the 5' RACE reads. There are 700,000 to 900,000 distinct CDR3 sequences in the sample; about 55% occur only once, and 40% to 50% lies in the top ten. Specimen: blood. The receptors were sampled from a man aged 80 or over in good health.

This CDR3 reads CASSDSGTGVTDTQYF. CDR3 nucleotides: TGTGCCAGCAGTGACTCTGGGACAGGGGTCACAGATACGCAGTATTTT. This rearrangement joins TRBV6-4 to TRBJ2-3; 10 positions agree with TRBD1. The CDR3 consists of 16 residues. Germline CDR1 MRHNA, CDR2 SNTAGT. After removal of 0 bases from V and 2 bases from J, the junction contained 2 bases not matched to a gene.

The rearrangement joins TRBV4-1 to TRBJ2-1, with D possibly being TRBD2 (6 bases). This CDR3 is 16 amino acids long. CDR1 and CDR2 (germline): MGHRA, YSYEKL. Trimming took off 3 bases at V and 7 bases at J, with 19 bases between the two ends. CDR3 in DNA: TGCGCCAGCAGCCACGGAGGGCTGTTTAGAGCGAATGAGCAGTTCTTC. This sequence encodes CASSHGGLFRANEQFF.

This clonotype has more than one count but fewer than ten. This chain links TRBV6-5 with TRBJ1-2; weak D call: TRBD1 (6 bases). Germline values: CDR1 MNHEY, CDR2 SVGAGI. V shed 5 bases and J shed 6 bases, with 13 bases lying between them. This CDR3 is 13 amino acids long. The DNA for the CDR3 is TGTGCCAGCAGTCCGAGGAGGGGGGATGGCTACACCTTC. Translating it yields CASSPRRGDGYTF.

The CDR3 spells CASTIDWGKNYGYTF. The CDR3 DNA is TGCGCCAGCACCATTGATTGGGGCAAGAACTATGGCTACACCTTC. This sequence joins TRBV5-1 and TRBJ1-2; D is possibly TRBD1 (5 bases). This CDR3 is built from 15 residues. V lost 6 bases to trimming and J lost 2 bases, with 17 bases between them. CDR1 is SGHRS, CDR2 YFSETQ, per germline.

This clonotype was counted a few times. The chain uses TRBV27 and TRBJ1-5, with 10 bases lining up with TRBD1. Looked up from germline, CDR1 is MNHEY and CDR2 is SMNVEV (reference sequence). After removal of 3 bases from V and 7 bases from J, the junction contained 6 bases not matched to a gene. This CDR3 spans 15 amino acids. CDR3 DNA sequence: TGTGCCAGCAGTTTTGGGACAGGGGAAGACCAGCCCCAGCATTTT. Protein product: CASSFGTGEDQPQHF.

This chain uses TRBV27 with TRBJ2-3, with TRBD1 as a possible D gene (6 bases). Trimming took 3 bases from V and 14 from J, leaving 24 bases between them. CDR1 and CDR2 from the germline V gene are MNHEY and SMNVEV (reference sequence). This CDR3 contains 15 residues. The CDR3 bases are TGTGCCAGCAGTTTCTGGGGCCAGGGACACAGATACGCGTATTTT. It codes for CASSFWGQGHRYAYF.

This clonotype has more than one count but fewer than ten. V and J are TRBV7-2 and TRBJ2-4, with D possibly TRBD2 on 6 matching bases. V lost 1 base and J 10 bases, leaving 11 bases between the germline ends. The CDR3 extends over 13 amino acids. The germline gives CDR1 SGHTA, CDR2 FQGNSA. In nucleotides, the CDR3 is TGTGCCAGCAGCTTAGATACTAGCAGGATTCAGTACTTC. Its translation: CASSLDTSRIQYF.

The chain carries TRBV15 and TRBJ2-7; the D is unclear. CDR1 is LNHNV, CDR2 YYDKDF, per germline (reference sequence). The ends were cut back, 6 bases at V and 0 bases at J, with 9 bases in the middle. The CDR3 extends over 13 amino acids. For the CDR3, the DNA is TGTGCCACCAGTAACCCGAGCTCCTACGAGCAGTACTTC. Translation gives CATSNPSSYEQYF.

DNA for the CDR3: TGTGCCAGCAGTGGGGACAGGGGGGTGAGCAATCAGCCCCAGCATTTT. Translating it yields CASSGDRGVSNQPQHF. The chain links TRBV2 to TRBJ1-5; TRBD1 matches 11 bases. Germline assignment: CDR1 SNHLY and CDR2 FYNNEI. The CDR3 is made up of 16 amino acids. The junction had 3 bases not matched to a gene; V was cut back by 4 bases and J by 1 base.

V gene TRBV7-2 combines with J gene TRBJ2-1; no clear D. V gave up 0 bases and J gave up 7 bases, with 13 bases separating them. CDR1 and CDR2 (germline): SGHTA, FQGNSA. The CDR3 loop spans 15 amino acids. The CDR3 DNA reads as TGTGCCAGCAGCTTAGCTGGAGCCCTTGGGAATGAGCAGTTCTTC. Encoded protein: CASSLAGALGNEQFF.

The rearrangement uses TRBV7-2 and TRBJ2-1, with 11 bases matching TRBD1. The length of the CDR3 is 14 residues. The V gene's germline CDR1 is SGHTA and CDR2 FQGNSA. Trimming at V came to 4 bases and at J to 8 bases, leaving 4 bases not matched to a gene. CDR3 DNA: TGTGCCAGCAGCTGGACAGGGGGCTTCGATGAGCAGTTCTTC. Translating gives CASSWTGGFDEQFF.

This clonotype has just a few counts. The chain is built from TRBV5-5 and TRBJ2-7; 16 positions agree with TRBD2. The CDR3 runs 15 residues. Germline CDR1 and CDR2: SGHKS and YYEKEE (reference sequence). V was pared by 3 bases and J by 6 bases, with 3 bases of the junction left unmatched. CDR3 in amino acids: CASSSGLAGGLEQYF. For the CDR3, the DNA is TGTGCCAGCAGCTCGGGACTAGCGGGAGGGCTCGAGCAGTACTTC.

In this sample, this clonotype turned up a few times. The V call is TRBV12-5, the J call TRBJ2-3; 8 bases map to TRBD2. CDR1 and CDR2 from the germline V gene are LGHNT and FRNRAP. The V segment lost 1 base and the J segment 4 bases; nucleotides outside the gene matches: 4. This CDR3 has 15 amino acids. The CDR3 loop reads CASGLGSGGADTQYF. CDR3 DNA sequence: TGTGCTAGTGGTTTGGGGTCCGGGGGGGCAGATACGCAGTATTTT.

The V gene is TRBV6-5, the J gene TRBJ2-3; 7 bases agree with TRBD1. The CDR3 sequence is 13 residues long. With V trimmed by 8 bases and J by 14 bases, 16 bases remained unmatched. Germline V gives CDR1 MNHEY, CDR2 SVGAGI. In DNA, the CDR3 is TGTGCCAGCTCAAGGGGGCTCGGAGGAGACGCGTATTTT. This translates into CASSRGLGGDAYF.

On this clonotype: This could be a read error, since a much larger clone is one nucleotide away. The V call is TRBV29-1, the J call TRBJ2-3; 8 positions agree with TRBD1. The CDR3 totals 14 residues. J gave up 14 bases and V 4 bases, and 17 bases lay outside the gene matches. CDR1 is SQVTM and CDR2 is ANQGSEA in the germline V gene. The CDR3 protein is CSVAGGEGHRCAYF. In nucleotides, the CDR3 is TGCAGCGTTGCAGGGGGCGAGGGGCACAGATGCGCGTATTTT.

The V and J genes are TRBV11-3 and TRBJ2-1, with 14 bases aligning to TRBD2. The CDR3 length is 18 residues. Trimming took 1 base from V and 1 from J; bases not matched to a gene: 3. Germline CDR1 and CDR2: SGHNT and YENEEA. CDR3 bases: TGTGCCAGCAGCTTAGCCGGGACTAGCGGGGGATCCTACAATGAGCAGTTCTTC. Translated: CASSLAGTSGGSYNEQFF. The full variable domain, in which reference TRBV11-3 and TRBJ2-1 provide the parts outside the CDR3, is EAGVVQSPRYKIIEKKQPVAFWCNPISGHNTLYWYLQNLGQGPELLIRYENEEAVDDSQLPKDRFSAERLKGVDSTLKIQPAELGDSAVYLCASSLAGTSGGSYNEQFFGPGTRLTVL.

This clonotype was seen more than once but under ten times. CDR3 DNA: TGCAGCGTTGAGCCCAGCGGGTCCCCCTACGAGCAGTACTTC. Translated, it gives CSVEPSGSPYEQYF. V gene TRBV29-1 combines with J gene TRBJ2-7; TRBD2 is a possible D gene (6 bases). The CDR3 runs 14 residues. Trimming left V 3 bases short and J 2 bases short, with 14 bases between. CDR1 and CDR2 from the germline V gene are SQVTM and ANQGSEA.

V gene TRBV28 combines with J gene TRBJ2-5, with a possible D match to TRBD1 (8 bases). Germline CDR1 MDHEN, CDR2 SYDVKM. This CDR3 comprises 12 residues. V was pared by 6 bases and J by 6 bases, with 11 bases between. CDR3 sequence (DNA): TGTGCCAGCAGACAGGGGGGGAAGACCCAGTACTTC. Its translation: CASRQGGKTQYF.

The chain joins TRBV6-6 to TRBJ1-4, with 9 bases fitting TRBD1. The trim removed 4 bases at V and 3 bases at J, leaving 6 bases unmatched. The CDR3 sequence is 16 residues long. Germline-derived CDR1 and CDR2 are MNHNY and SVGAGI (reference sequence). In DNA form, the CDR3 reads TGTGCCAGCAGTTCCGGGACAGGGAGGGCTAATGAAAAACTGTTTTTT. It encodes CASSSGTGRANEKLFF.

V usage is TRBV11-2 and J usage is TRBJ2-1; tentatively, D is TRBD1 (7 bases). Trimming took off 0 bases at V and 4 bases at J, with 13 bases between the two ends. The germline V gene encodes CDR1 SGHAT and CDR2 FQNNGV. The CDR3 runs to 16 residues. CDR3 nucleotides: TGTGCCAGCAGCTTAGACCCCAGGGGGGAATACAATGAGCAGTTCTTC. Protein sequence: CASSLDPRGEYNEQFF.